The rows below give T cell receptor beta chains drawn from one sample of a study of prognosis after radiotherapy for stage I lung cancer. Each CDR3 protein is one row after TCRdb ran MiXCR on the multiplex PCR reads. This sample carries around 30,000 distinct CDR3 sequences, less than 35% of them seen once, and the ten largest clones take 16%. The source was PBMCs, collected before or after stereotactic body radiation therapy (not recorded which). These receptors were collected from a donor at least 50 years old with non-small cell lung cancer. CDR3s include the opening cysteine and the closing phenylalanine or tryptophan. D genes are given only for firm matches. A row's size may be missing; if present it is once, few, many or a size class.

J gene: TRBJ2-5
D gene: TRBD2
clone size: many
V gene: TRBV5-1
CDR3 DNA: TGCGCCAGCAGCTTGGTTAGCGGGAGAGAAGAGACCCAGTACTTC
CDR3 protein: CASSLVSGREETQYF

J gene: TRBJ2-3
D gene: NA
clone size: NA
V gene: TRBV6-5
CDR3 DNA: TGTGCCAGCAGTTACGGGGGGGGGCCGACGCAGTATTTT
CDR3 protein: CASSYGGGPTQYF

J gene: TRBJ2-3
D gene: NA
clone size: NA
V gene: TRBV9
CDR3 DNA: TGTGCCAGCAGCGTCGGGTTACCCCGCACAGATACGCAGTATTTT
CDR3 protein: CASSVGLPRTDTQYF

J gene: TRBJ2-7
D gene: NA
clone size: many
V gene: TRBV20-1
CDR3 DNA: TGCAGTGCTAGTCCCCTCGGTACCCACGAGCAGTACTTC
CDR3 protein: CSASPLGTHEQYF

J gene: TRBJ2-4
D gene: TRBD2
clone size: NA
V gene: TRBV4-1
CDR3 DNA: TGCGCCAGCAGCCACGCTCGATGGGGGGGGGTCGGCGGTAGACAAAACATTCAGTACTTC
CDR3 protein: CASSHARWGGVGGRQNIQYF

J gene: TRBJ2-3
D gene: TRBD1
clone size: many
V gene: TRBV28
CDR3 DNA: TGTGCCAGCAAGAGGACAGGGGAAACAGATACGCAGTATTTT
CDR3 protein: CASKRTGETDTQYF

J gene: TRBJ2-7
D gene: TRBD2
clone size: NA
V gene: TRBV5-1
CDR3 DNA: TGCGCCAGCAGCTTGGGGGCTAGCGGGACCTACGATCATTACTTC
CDR3 protein: CASSLGASGTYDHYF

J gene: TRBJ2-1
D gene: NA
clone size: many
V gene: TRBV12-3/TRBV12-4
CDR3 DNA: TGTGCCAGCAGTTTAGGTCGGCCCCGATATAGTGAGCAGTTCTTC
CDR3 protein: CASSLGRPRYSEQFF

J gene: TRBJ1-6
D gene: NA
clone size: many
V gene: TRBV5-8
CDR3 DNA: TGTGCCAGCAGCTTGGGCGGGGAGCATTCACCCCTCCACTTT
CDR3 protein: CASSLGGEHSPLHF

J gene: TRBJ2-3
D gene: NA
clone size: NA
V gene: TRBV24-1
CDR3 DNA: TGTGCCACCAGTGAACCGCAGGTAGGGGCAGATACGCAGTATTTT
CDR3 protein: CATSEPQVGADTQYF

J gene: TRBJ1-5
D gene: NA
clone size: many
V gene: TRBV5-1
CDR3 DNA: TGCGCCAGCAGCTTAACGGGACTCAGCAATCAGCCCCAGCATTTT
CDR3 protein: CASSLTGLSNQPQHF

J gene: TRBJ2-2
D gene: NA
clone size: many
V gene: TRBV5-1
CDR3 DNA: TGCGCCAGCAGCTCCCCCGGGTCGGTGGACACCGGGGAGCTGTTTTTT
CDR3 protein: CASSSPGSVDTGELFF

J gene: TRBJ1-1
D gene: NA
clone size: NA
V gene: TRBV18
CDR3 DNA: TGTGCCAGCTCACCGGTTCGGGTGAACACTGAAGCTTTCTTT
CDR3 protein: CASSPVRVNTEAFF

J gene: TRBJ2-2
D gene: TRBD1
clone size: NA
V gene: TRBV25-1
CDR3 DNA: TGTGCCAGCAGTGTCGGGACAGGCGCTGACACCTTGGAGCTGTTTTTT
CDR3 protein: CASSVGTGADTLELFF

J gene: TRBJ2-1
D gene: NA
clone size: many
V gene: TRBV7-9
CDR3 DNA: TGTGCCAGCAGCTTAGTGCCCAGTGGAAAAGACAATGAGCAGTTCTTC
CDR3 protein: CASSLVPSGKDNEQFF

J gene: TRBJ2-3
D gene: NA
clone size: many
V gene: TRBV28
CDR3 DNA: TGTGCCAGCAGTTCATTAGGAGCGACACTCACAGATACGCAGTATTTT
CDR3 protein: CASSSLGATLTDTQYF

J gene: TRBJ1-5
D gene: NA
clone size: NA
V gene: TRBV28
CDR3 DNA: TGTGCCAGCAGTGGTTGCAATCAGCCCCAGCATTTT
CDR3 protein: CASSGCNQPQHF